This is a list of T cell receptor beta chains from one sample in a study of cytomegalovirus exposure and HLA in healthy donors. Profiled with immunoSEQ multiplex PCR; TCRdb holds only in-frame clones, not every one. The data show about 150,000 clones, 82% seen once. The sequencing input was PBMCs. These TCRs come from a woman between 50 and 59 years old in good health and CMV-seropositive. Both conserved end residues are part of each CDR3. A D gene is named only where the DNA matches it firmly. Clone size is given for some rows only: seen once, a few or many times, or a class if the clone is expanded.

V,J,size,D,CDR3,DNA
TRBV28,TRBJ1-3,.,TRBD1,CASRGTGIFPSGDTIYF,TGTGCCAGCAGGGGGACAGGGATCTTCCCCTCGGGGGACACCATATATTTT
TRBV6-4,TRBJ2-3,.,TRBD2,CASSEAGGSTDTQYF,TGTGCCAGCAGTGAAGCGGGGGGGAGCACAGATACGCAGTATTTT
TRBV27,TRBJ2-1,.,.,CASSLSAGAGYNEQFF,TGTGCCAGCAGTTTATCCGCGGGGGCCGGCTACAATGAGCAGTTCTTC
TRBV10-3,TRBJ2-7,.,TRBD1,CAISERMGQGESYEQYF,TGTGCCATCAGTGAGAGAATGGGACAGGGAGAGTCTTACGAGCAGTACTTC
TRBV7-2,TRBJ2-1,once,.,CASSSYGQYNEQFF,TGTGCCAGCAGCTCCTACGGACAGTACAATGAGCAGTTCTTC
TRBV2,TRBJ1-4,.,.,CAIGEGNEKLFF,TGTGCCATCGGGGAGGGAAATGAAAAACTGTTTTTT
TRBV18,TRBJ2-7,.,.,CASSPPRAGSLKQYF,TGTGCCAGCTCACCACCAAGGGCGGGTTCCCTTAAGCAGTACTTC
TRBV4-1,TRBJ2-3,.,TRBD2,CASSQGWLAGGPVTDTDTQYF,TGCGCCAGCAGCCAAGGCTGGCTAGCGGGAGGCCCAGTTACCGACACAGATACGCAGTATTTT
TRBV5-4,TRBJ2-1,.,TRBD1,CASSLTGASYNEQFF,TGTGCCAGCAGCCTAACAGGGGCCTCCTACAATGAGCAGTTCTTC
TRBV7-8,TRBJ1-4,.,TRBD1,CASSLVPGGGSGEKLFF,TGTGCCAGCAGCTTAGTCCCAGGGGGAGGATCGGGTGAAAAACTGTTTTTT
TRBV9,TRBJ2-1,.,TRBD2,CASSVGSGGYNEQFF,TGTGCCAGCAGCGTAGGGAGCGGGGGTTACAATGAGCAGTTCTTC
TRBV7-2,TRBJ1-1,.,.,CASSPQGTEAFF,TGTGCCAGCAGCCCTCAGGGGACTGAAGCTTTCTTT
TRBV4-1,TRBJ2-7,.,.,CASSQKQDYEQYF,TGCGCCAGCAGCCAAAAACAAGATTACGAGCAGTACTTC
TRBV7-2,TRBJ2-5,.,TRBD1,CASSSTTGETQYF,TGTGCCAGCAGCTCAACGACAGGGGAGACCCAGTACTTC
TRBV5-1,TRBJ2-7,.,TRBD1,CASVRDRGGEQYF,TGCGCCAGCGTCCGGGACAGGGGTGGCGAGCAGTACTTC
TRBV15,TRBJ1-4,.,.,CATSRDSPKLFF,TGTGCCACCAGCAGAGATTCTCCCAAACTGTTTTTT
TRBV5-1,TRBJ2-1,few,TRBD2,CASSLGLASYNEQFF,TGCGCCAGCAGCTTGGGACTAGCCTCCTACAATGAGCAGTTCTTC
TRBV28,TRBJ2-7,few,.,CASSFSTWSSYEQYF,TGTGCCAGCAGTTTTTCTACTTGGAGCTCCTACGAGCAGTACTTC
TRBV29-1,TRBJ1-1,.,TRBD1,CSVEQGVNTEAFF,TGCAGCGTTGAACAGGGGGTGAACACTGAAGCTTTCTTT
TRBV30,TRBJ2-1,.,TRBD2,CAWSVPGGVGEQFF,TGTGCCTGGAGCGTACCGGGAGGAGTGGGTGAGCAGTTCTTC
TRBV30,TRBJ2-3,.,TRBD2,CAWASGLRGGADTQYF,TGTGCCTGGGCTAGCGGGCTCCGGGGGGGTGCAGATACGCAGTATTTT
TRBV27,TRBJ2-7,.,TRBD1,CASRDSDYEQYF,TGTGCCAGCCGGGACAGTGACTACGAGCAGTACTTC
TRBV11-2,TRBJ1-3,.,.,CASAGGPGNTIYF,TGTGCCAGTGCGGGGGGCCCTGGAAACACCATATATTTT
TRBV16,TRBJ1-1,.,.,CASSRPGVGEAFF,TGTGCCAGCAGTCGGCCGGGGGTTGGTGAAGCTTTCTTT
TRBV6-1,TRBJ1-5,.,.,CASSARGRQWGNQPQHF,TGTGCCAGCAGTGCCCGAGGGAGGCAGTGGGGCAATCAGCCCCAGCATTTT
TRBV19,TRBJ2-3,once,.,CASSSAVGQLRDTQYF,TGTGCCAGTAGTTCAGCGGTAGGACAGCTCAGGGATACGCAGTATTTT
TRBV28,TRBJ2-7,.,TRBD2,CASSLAGGGLSYEQYF,TGTGCCAGCAGTTTAGCGGGGGGGGGCCTCTCCTACGAGCAGTACTTC
TRBV7-9,TRBJ1-1,.,.,CASSPSGGEKAFF,TGTGCCAGCAGCCCCAGCGGGGGGGAAAAGGCTTTCTTT
TRBV30,TRBJ2-4,.,TRBD2,CACGLAGGYGKNIQYF,TGTGCCTGTGGACTAGCGGGGGGGTATGGCAAAAACATTCAGTACTTC
TRBV28,TRBJ2-1,few,TRBD2,CASSTASGRAGNEQFF,TGTGCCAGCAGTACCGCTAGCGGGAGGGCGGGCAATGAGCAGTTCTTC
TRBV30,TRBJ1-5,.,.,CAWGAENSNQPQHF,TGTGCCTGGGGGGCAGAAAATAGCAATCAGCCCCAGCATTTT
TRBV19,TRBJ1-1,.,TRBD1,CASRRTGGRNTEAFF,TGTGCCAGTAGGAGAACAGGGGGTCGGAACACTGAAGCTTTCTTT
TRBV5-1,TRBJ2-2,.,TRBD2,CASTVDSRGGSGELFF,TGCGCCAGCACCGTGGACTCGCGGGGGGGCTCCGGGGAGCTGTTTTTT
TRBV7-3,TRBJ2-7,once,TRBD2,CASSQAGGVYEQYF,TGTGCCAGCAGCCAGGCGGGGGGCGTTTACGAGCAGTACTTC
TRBV29-1,TRBJ2-3,.,.,CSVHLVGQGNTDTQYF,TGCAGCGTTCACCTGGTAGGGCAGGGAAACACAGATACGCAGTATTTT
TRBV9,TRBJ1-3,.,.,CASSVGDRRSGNTIYF,TGTGCCAGCAGCGTAGGAGACAGGCGCTCTGGAAACACCATATATTTT
TRBV2,TRBJ1-1,once,.,CASSGAGERSPSTEAFF,TGTGCCAGCAGTGGGGCGGGAGAACGGAGCCCGAGCACTGAAGCTTTCTTT
TRBV4-1,TRBJ2-3,.,.,CASSQDQNTDTQYF,TGCGCCAGCAGCCAAGACCAGAACACAGATACGCAGTATTTT
TRBV27,TRBJ1-1,few,.,CASSFRGTEAFF,TGTGCCAGCAGTTTCCGGGGGACTGAAGCTTTCTTT
TRBV7-3,TRBJ1-1,.,TRBD1,CASSLDRGLEAFF,TGTGCCAGCAGCTTAGACAGGGGTCTTGAAGCTTTCTTT
TRBV19,TRBJ2-1,.,TRBD2,CASKESSGSTYNEQFF,TGTGCCAGTAAGGAGTCTAGCGGGAGCACCTACAATGAGCAGTTCTTC
TRBV15,TRBJ2-7,.,.,CATSRDGRVYEQYF,TGTGCCACCAGCAGAGATGGGCGCGTCTACGAGCAGTACTTC
TRBV27,TRBJ1-2,.,TRBD1,CASSSTGQGSGSGYTF,TGTGCCAGCAGTTCAACAGGACAGGGTTCAGGAAGTGGCTACACCTTC
TRBV5-1,TRBJ1-1,.,.,CASSFGRGNTEAFF,TGCGCCAGCAGCTTCGGGAGAGGGAACACTGAAGCTTTCTTT
TRBV5-1,TRBJ2-5,.,.,CASSLAQYQETQYF,TGCGCCAGCAGCTTGGCCCAGTACCAAGAGACCCAGTACTTC
TRBV5-1,TRBJ2-1,.,TRBD1,CASRLTTGGLIDNEQFF,TGCGCCAGCAGGCTGACGACAGGGGGCTTAATCGACAATGAGCAGTTCTTC
TRBV6-1,TRBJ2-7,.,.,CASGRTHYEQYF,TGTGCCAGCGGCAGAACACACTACGAGCAGTACTTC
TRBV5-8,TRBJ2-1,.,TRBD2,CASSLPYGTSIYNEQFF,TGTGCCAGCAGCCTCCCTTACGGGACTAGCATCTACAATGAGCAGTTCTTC
TRBV5-1,TRBJ1-1,.,TRBD1,CASSRGTGLNTEAFF,TGCGCCAGCAGCCGGGGGACAGGGTTGAACACTGAAGCTTTCTTT
TRBV7-3,TRBJ2-2,once,TRBD2,CASSSRGAGELFF,TGTGCCAGCAGCTCACGGGGGGCCGGGGAGCTGTTTTTT
TRBV15,TRBJ2-3,.,.,CATSHPRDTQYF,TGTGCCACCAGCCACCCGAGAGATACGCAGTATTTT
TRBV5-5,TRBJ2-7,.,.,CASSVDRPGGEQYF,TGTGCCAGCAGCGTGGACAGGCCGGGAGGAGAGCAGTACTTC
TRBV5-4,TRBJ2-1,.,TRBD2,CASSPRLAGYYNEQFF,TGTGCCAGCAGCCCCAGACTAGCGGGATATTACAATGAGCAGTTCTTC
TRBV19,TRBJ2-1,.,.,CASRVSLVNEQFF,TGTGCCAGTAGGGTTAGTTTGGTGAATGAGCAGTTCTTC
TRBV5-5,TRBJ2-7,.,TRBD1,CASSLAGGDYEQYF,TGTGCCAGCAGCTTGGCAGGGGGCGACTACGAGCAGTACTTC
TRBV19,TRBJ1-5,.,.,CASSYFSNRPQHF,TGTGCCAGTAGCTATTTTAGCAATCGGCCCCAGCATTTT
TRBV15,TRBJ1-4,.,.,CATSRDLEEELFF,TGTGCCACCAGCAGAGATCTTGAGGAGGAACTGTTTTTT
TRBV9,TRBJ1-1,once,.,CASSVARVATEAFF,TGTGCCAGCAGCGTGGCGAGGGTGGCCACTGAAGCTTTCTTT
TRBV18,TRBJ2-1,.,TRBD2,CASSDRGGVNEQFF,TGTGCCAGCTCCGATCGGGGGGGAGTAAATGAGCAGTTCTTC
TRBV28,TRBJ1-2,.,TRBD1,CASSLRQGRAGTF,TGTGCCAGCAGCCTAAGACAGGGAAGGGCGGGCACCTTC